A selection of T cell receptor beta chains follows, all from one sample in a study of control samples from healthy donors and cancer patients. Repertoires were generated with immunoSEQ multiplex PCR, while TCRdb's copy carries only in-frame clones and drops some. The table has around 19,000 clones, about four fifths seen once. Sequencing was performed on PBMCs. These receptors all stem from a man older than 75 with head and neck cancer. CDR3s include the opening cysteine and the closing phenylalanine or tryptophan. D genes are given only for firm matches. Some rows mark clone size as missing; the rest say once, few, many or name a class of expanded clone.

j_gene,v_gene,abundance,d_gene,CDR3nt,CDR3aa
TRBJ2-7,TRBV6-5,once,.,TGTGCCAGCACCTCGCCGGGGAGCTCCTACGAGCAGTACTTC,CASTSPGSSYEQYF
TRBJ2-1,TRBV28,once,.,TGTGCCAGCAGTTTGGAAATCCTATACAATGAGCAGTTCTTC,CASSLEILYNEQFF
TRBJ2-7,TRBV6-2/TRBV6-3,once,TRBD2,TGTGCCAGCAGTTACTCGTCAACTAGCGGGAACCCAAGTAGACGCTACGAGCAGTACTTC,CASSYSSTSGNPSRRYEQYF
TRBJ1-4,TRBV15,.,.,TGTGCCACCAGCAGAGGTTCAGGTCCCGACGAAAAACTGTTTTTT,CATSRGSGPDEKLFF
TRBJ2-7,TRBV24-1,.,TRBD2,TGTGCCACCGCCGGGACTAGCGACTCTTACGAGCAGTACTTC,CATAGTSDSYEQYF
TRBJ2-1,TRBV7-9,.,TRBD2,TGTGCCAGCAGCTTAATGGGAGGAGCGGGAGTGGTTTATGAGCAGTTCTTC,CASSLMGGAGVVYEQFF
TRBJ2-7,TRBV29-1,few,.,TGCAGCGCTGACCAGGGGTTCGGCGAGCAGTACTTC,CSADQGFGEQYF
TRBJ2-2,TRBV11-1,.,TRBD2,TGTGCCAGCAGCCGGGGGAGGGGATCGAACACCGGGGAGCTGTTTTTT,CASSRGRGSNTGELFF
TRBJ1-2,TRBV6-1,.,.,TGTGCCAGCAGTGAAGTCGTTGTCTATGGCTACACCTTC,CASSEVVVYGYTF
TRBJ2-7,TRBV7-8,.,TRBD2,TGTGCCAGCAGCTTATTAGCGGGACCGTCCTACGAGCAGTACTTC,CASSLLAGPSYEQYF
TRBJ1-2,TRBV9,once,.,TGTGCCAGCAGCGCCTCCCCCGGGACCGGGGGCTACACCTTC,CASSASPGTGGYTF
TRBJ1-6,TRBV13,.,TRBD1,TGTGCCAGCAGCTTAAGACAGGGGTATAATTCACCCCTCCACTTT,CASSLRQGYNSPLHF
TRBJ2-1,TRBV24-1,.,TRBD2,TGTGCCACCAGTGCCTTGACTAGCGGGAGTCTCAATGAGCAGTTCTTC,CATSALTSGSLNEQFF
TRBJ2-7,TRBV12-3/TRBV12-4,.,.,TGTGCCAGCAGCTGGGAGGTTCGCTACGAGCAGTACTTC,CASSWEVRYEQYF
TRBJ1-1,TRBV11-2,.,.,TGTGCCAGCAGCTTTCAGGGTTTGAACACTGAAGCTTTCTTT,CASSFQGLNTEAFF
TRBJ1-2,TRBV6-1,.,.,TGTGCCAGCAGTGACAACCTCCAGGGGCGAATCAACTATGGCTACACCTTC,CASSDNLQGRINYGYTF
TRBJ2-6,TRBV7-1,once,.,TGTGCCAGCAGCCATAGCATTCACGAGGGACAAAGTCGGGCCAACGTCCTGACTTTC,CASSHSIHEGQSRANVLTF
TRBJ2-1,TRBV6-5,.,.,TGTGCCAGCAGTCCTGGGTGGGCTGAGCAGTTCTTC,CASSPGWAEQFF
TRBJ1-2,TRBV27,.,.,TGTGCCAGCAGTTTAACACGACAGACATATGGCTACACCTTC,CASSLTRQTYGYTF
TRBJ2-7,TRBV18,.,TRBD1,TGTGCCAGCTCACCGGGGGGACAGGGTTACGAGCAGTACTTC,CASSPGGQGYEQYF
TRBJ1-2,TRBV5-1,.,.,TGCGCCAGCAGCCCCTACAACTATGGCTACACCTTC,CASSPYNYGYTF
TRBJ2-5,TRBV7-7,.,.,TGTGCCAGCAGCTTAGGAACCCAAGAGACCCAGTACTTC,CASSLGTQETQYF
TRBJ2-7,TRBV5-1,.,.,TGCGCCAGCAGCTTGGCCGGGAACGAGCAGTACTTC,CASSLAGNEQYF
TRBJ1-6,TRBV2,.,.,TGTGCCAGCAGTTACAGGGTATATAATTCACCCCTCCACTTT,CASSYRVYNSPLHF
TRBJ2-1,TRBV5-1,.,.,TGCGCCAGCAGGAATGACAACTCCTACAATGAGCAGTTCTTC,CASRNDNSYNEQFF
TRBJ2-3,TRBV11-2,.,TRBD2,TGTGCCAGCAGCTTAGAACCCAGCGGGAGGGGAGCAGATACGCAGTATTTT,CASSLEPSGRGADTQYF
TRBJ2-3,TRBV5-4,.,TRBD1,TGTGCCAGCAGCTTAGAGGGGGCGGGAGATACGCAGTATTTT,CASSLEGAGDTQYF
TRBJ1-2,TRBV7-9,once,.,TGTGCCAGCAGCTCTATTCCGACAGTTTCCTGGGGCTACACCTTC,CASSSIPTVSWGYTF
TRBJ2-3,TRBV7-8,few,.,TGTGCCAGCAGCTTAGATTTACCGACAGATACGCAGTATTTT,CASSLDLPTDTQYF
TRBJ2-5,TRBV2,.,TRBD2,TGTGCCAGCTCGACTAGCGGTTGGGAGACCCAGTACTTC,CASSTSGWETQYF
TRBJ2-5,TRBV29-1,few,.,TGCAGCGTTGAAGAGGGGGGCTGGGGAGAGACCCAGTACTTC,CSVEEGGWGETQYF
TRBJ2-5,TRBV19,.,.,TGTGCCAGTAGTTACGGGCTCGAGACCCAGTACTTC,CASSYGLETQYF
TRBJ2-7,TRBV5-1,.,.,TGCGCCAGCAGCAAGACGGCAGCGCCTGACTCCTACGAGCAGTACTTC,CASSKTAAPDSYEQYF
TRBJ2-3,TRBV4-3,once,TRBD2,TGCGCCAGCAGCCAACCAATAGCGGGAGGGCCCGCAGATACGCAGTATTTT,CASSQPIAGGPADTQYF
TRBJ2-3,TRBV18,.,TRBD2,TGTGCCAGCTCACCACTTAGACTAGCGGGAGGGACAGATACGCAGTATTTT,CASSPLRLAGGTDTQYF
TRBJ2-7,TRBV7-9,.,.,TGTGCCAGCAGCCCCCAGACACGCGAGCAGTACTTC,CASSPQTREQYF
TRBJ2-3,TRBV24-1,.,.,TGTGCCACCAGTGAGCCAGCTGACACAGATACGCAGTATTTT,CATSEPADTDTQYF
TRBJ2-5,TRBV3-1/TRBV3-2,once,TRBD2,TGTGCCAGCAGCTTAACTAGCGGGGGGGCCGAGACCCAGTACTTC,CASSLTSGGAETQYF
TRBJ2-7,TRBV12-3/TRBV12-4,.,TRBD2,TGTGCCAGCAGGTTAGCGGGAGACTACGAGCAGTACTTC,CASRLAGDYEQYF
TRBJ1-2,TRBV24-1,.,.,TGTGCCACCAGTGATTTCCAGGGTCGGGGCTACACCTTC,CATSDFQGRGYTF
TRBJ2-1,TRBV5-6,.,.,TGTGCCAGCAGCTTGGGCGGGGTTAGGGGGCAGTTCTTC,CASSLGGVRGQFF
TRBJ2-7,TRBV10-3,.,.,TGTGCCATCAGTCAAAGCCGGGACCCTCCGAACCACGAGCAGTACTTC,CAISQSRDPPNHEQYF
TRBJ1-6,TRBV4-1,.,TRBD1,TGCGCCAGCAGCCTCCTAACCTCAGACAGGGATTCACCCCTCCACTTT,CASSLLTSDRDSPLHF
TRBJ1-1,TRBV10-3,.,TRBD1,TGTGCCATTCGGGACAGGATGAACACTGAAGCTTTCTTT,CAIRDRMNTEAFF
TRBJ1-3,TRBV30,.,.,TGTGCCTGGACGGTGGGGTTTGGTGGAAACACCATATATTTT,CAWTVGFGGNTIYF
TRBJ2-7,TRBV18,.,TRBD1,TGTGCCAGCTCACCCCGACAGGGCTACGAGCAGTACTTC,CASSPRQGYEQYF
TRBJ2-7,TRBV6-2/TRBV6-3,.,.,TGTGCCAGCAGTTACGGAGGGGTAAAGACCTACGAGCAGTACTTC,CASSYGGVKTYEQYF
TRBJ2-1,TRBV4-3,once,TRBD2,TGCGCCAGCAGCCCCAGACTAGCGATGAGCAATGAGCAGTTCTTC,CASSPRLAMSNEQFF
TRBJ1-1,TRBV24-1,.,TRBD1,TGTGCCACCAGAGCCGGGACAGGGACCGAAGCTTTCTTT,CATRAGTGTEAFF
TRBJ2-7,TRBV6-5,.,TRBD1,TGTGCCAGCAGTAAGACAGGGGTCGAGCAGTACTTC,CASSKTGVEQYF
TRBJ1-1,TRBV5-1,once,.,TGCGCCAGCAGCTGGGGGAGGACAACGAACACTGAAGCTTTCTTT,CASSWGRTTNTEAFF
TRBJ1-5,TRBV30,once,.,TGTGCCTGGAGTTCGCCAAATCAGCCCCAGCATTTT,CAWSSPNQPQHF
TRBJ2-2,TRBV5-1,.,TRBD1,TGCGCCAGCAGCTTCCAAGGGGGCGCGAACACCGGGGAGCTGTTTTTT,CASSFQGGANTGELFF
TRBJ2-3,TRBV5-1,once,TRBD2,TGCGCCAGCAGCTTGCTGCCTAGCGGAAGCACAGATACGCAGTATTTT,CASSLLPSGSTDTQYF
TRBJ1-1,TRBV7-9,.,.,TGTGCCAGCAGCTTAGCGGAGGGAATGAACACTGAAGCTTTCTTT,CASSLAEGMNTEAFF
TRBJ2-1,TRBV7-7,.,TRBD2,TGTGCCAGCAGCTTGAGTCTAGCGGGAGAAGATGAGCAGTTCTTC,CASSLSLAGEDEQFF
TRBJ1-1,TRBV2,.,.,TGTGCCAGCAGTGACTTGGAGGGGCGAAACACTGAAGCTTTCTTT,CASSDLEGRNTEAFF
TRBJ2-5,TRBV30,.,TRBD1,TGTGCCTGGAGAAACAGGGGACAAGAGACCCAGTACTTC,CAWRNRGQETQYF